This TCR beta chain was obtained from a study of cytotoxic CD8 clonotypes in ibrutinib-treated CLL. The overall study: Among responders, approximately 24 were partial and 2 complete; after median roughly 68 months, roughly 14 stayed remitted and roughly 12 progressed. The samples contained 255,043 productive templates on average. They also contained an average of roughly 99,000 productive rearrangements. Findings and caveats of the study: Rising at ibrutinib response, clonality subsequently fell back toward baseline at progression.

The repertoire was sequenced with immunoSEQ multiplex PCR; TCRdb's copy has only in-frame clones and lacks some. Here the sample spans tens of thousands of clones, approximately 87% being singletons. Germline-derived CDR1 and CDR2 are SGHRS and YFSETQ. The CDR3 has 12 residues. Turning to this clone: The antigen is not known. Sequence at one end of the junction differs from germline and may be a read error.

TCR beta libraries used about 2.2 micrograms of genomic DNA from cryopreserved PBMCs. The receptor was isolated from a human donor with chronic lymphocytic leukemia. The sample in question was PBMCs, obtained after 24 months of ibrutinib treatment. This rearrangement joins TRBV5-1 to TRBJ2-1, with no clear D. The CDR3 nucleotides are TGCGCCAGCAGTTTGGGCTGGAATGAGCAGTTCTTC. It translates to CASSLGWNEQFF.